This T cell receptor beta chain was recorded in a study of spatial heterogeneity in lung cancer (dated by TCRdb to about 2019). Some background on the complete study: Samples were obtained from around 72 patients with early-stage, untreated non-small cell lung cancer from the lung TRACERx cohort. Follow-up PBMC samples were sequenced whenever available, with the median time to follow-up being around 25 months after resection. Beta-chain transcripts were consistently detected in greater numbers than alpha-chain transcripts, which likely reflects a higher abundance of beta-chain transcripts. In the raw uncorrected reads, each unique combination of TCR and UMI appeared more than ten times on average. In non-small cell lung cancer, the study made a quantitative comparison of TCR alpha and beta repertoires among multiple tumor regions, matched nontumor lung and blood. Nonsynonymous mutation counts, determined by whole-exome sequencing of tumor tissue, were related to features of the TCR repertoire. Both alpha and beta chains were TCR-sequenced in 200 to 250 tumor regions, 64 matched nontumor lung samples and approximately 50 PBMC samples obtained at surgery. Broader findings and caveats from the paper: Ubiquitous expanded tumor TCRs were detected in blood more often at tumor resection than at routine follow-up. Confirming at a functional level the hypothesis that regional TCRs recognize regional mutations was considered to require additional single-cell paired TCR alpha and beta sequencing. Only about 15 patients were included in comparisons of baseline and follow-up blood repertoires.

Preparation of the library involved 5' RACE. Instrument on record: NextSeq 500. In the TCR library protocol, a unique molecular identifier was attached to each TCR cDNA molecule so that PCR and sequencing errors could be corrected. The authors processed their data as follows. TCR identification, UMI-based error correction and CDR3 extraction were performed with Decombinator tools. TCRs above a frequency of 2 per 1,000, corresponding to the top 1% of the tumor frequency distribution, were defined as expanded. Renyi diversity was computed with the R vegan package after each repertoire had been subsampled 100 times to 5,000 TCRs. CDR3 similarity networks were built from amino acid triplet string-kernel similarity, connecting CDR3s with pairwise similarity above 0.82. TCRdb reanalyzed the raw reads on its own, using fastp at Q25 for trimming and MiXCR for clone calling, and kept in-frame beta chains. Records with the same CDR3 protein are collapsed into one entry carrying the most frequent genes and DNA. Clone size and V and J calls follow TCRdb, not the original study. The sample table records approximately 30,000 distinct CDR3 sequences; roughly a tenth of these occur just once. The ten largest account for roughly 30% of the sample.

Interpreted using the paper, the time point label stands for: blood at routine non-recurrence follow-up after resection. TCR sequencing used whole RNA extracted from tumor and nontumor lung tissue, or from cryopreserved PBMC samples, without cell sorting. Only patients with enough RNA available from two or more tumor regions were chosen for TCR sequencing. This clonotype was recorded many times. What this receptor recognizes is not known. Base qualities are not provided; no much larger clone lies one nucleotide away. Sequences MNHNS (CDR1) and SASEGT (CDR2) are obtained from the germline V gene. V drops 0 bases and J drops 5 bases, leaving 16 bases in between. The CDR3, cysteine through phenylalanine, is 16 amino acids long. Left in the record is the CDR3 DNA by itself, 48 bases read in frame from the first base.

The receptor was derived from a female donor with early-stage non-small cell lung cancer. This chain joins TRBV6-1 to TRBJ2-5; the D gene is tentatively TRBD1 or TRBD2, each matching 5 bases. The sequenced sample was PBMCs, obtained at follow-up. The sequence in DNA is TGTGCCAGCAGTGAAGCGATCGCAGGGAGAGGCGAGACCCAGTACTTC. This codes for CASSEAIAGRGETQYF.